There are many counts of the clone carrying this T cell receptor (beta chain). Its antigen is unknown. This specimen belongs to a study of T cells in Graves' hyperthyroidism and ophthalmopathy. Study observations and caveats: Most expanded thyroid clonotypes above 0.001 recurred in blood.

These patients, aged 18 to 65, had recently diagnosed hyperthyroidism lasting under 2 months. Uncontrolled infections, other autoimmune diseases, pregnancy or lactation led to exclusion of patients. Amplification targeted TCR beta CDR3 regions from RNA transcripts. The study used the HTBI primer set for a first-round RT-PCR of the TCR CDR3. TCRdb reprocessed the multiplex PCR reads with MiXCR, giving one entry per CDR3 protein. Of almost 600,000 distinct CDR3 sequences listed, about half are singletons. The sequencing input was peripheral blood or thyroid tissue (not recorded which). The sequence came from a young woman with Graves' hyperthyroidism.

CDR3 nucleotide sequence: TGTGCCAGCAGCCAAGGGGTGTCGGGGTACGAGCAGTACTTC. The encoded protein is CASSQGVSGYEQYF. V is TRBV4-2 and J is TRBJ2-7, with a weak D call TRBD2 (5 bases). Trimming shortened V by 1 base and J by 4 bases, and 11 bases separated the two germline ends. This CDR3 contains 14 residues. Germline V lookup: CDR1 LGHNA, CDR2 YNFKEQ.